The sequence of this T cell receptor (beta chain) was determined in a study of CD4 T cells in relation to SARS-CoV-2 and coronaviruses. Comments on this clone: Its antigen is not identified.

The V end was cut by 5 bases, the J end by 0 bases, with 11 bases between. Germline loops: CDR1 SQVTM, CDR2 ANQGSEA. This CDR3 region has 14 residues. CD4+ T cells from unexposed donors were obtained before the COVID-19 pandemic (2011-2018). Isolation of CD4+ T cells took place after around eleven days in culture. Sequencing was performed with immunoSEQ multiplex PCR; in TCRdb, only in-frame clones are kept and a portion is missing. The repertoire consists of under 25,000 clones, with around 78% occurring once and the leading ten covering 14%. The source is a human donor in good health. The chain links TRBV29-1 to TRBJ2-1; a weak D match, TRBD2 (5 bases). Sequencing used CD4+ T cells from PBMCs, cultured in vitro. As DNA, the CDR3 is TGCAGCGTTTCTAAGCGGAGCTCCTACAATGAGCAGTTCTTC. It yields the protein CSVSKRSSYNEQFF.